A selection of T cell receptor beta chains follows, all from one sample in a study of T cells in Graves' hyperthyroidism and ophthalmopathy. One entry per CDR3 protein results from TCRdb running MiXCR on the multiplex PCR reads. Of some 350,000 distinct CDR3 sequences listed, over 15% are singletons. Sequencing used blood. These receptors originate from a woman aged 18-30 years with Graves' hyperthyroidism. CDR3s include the opening cysteine and the closing phenylalanine or tryptophan. Fields, in order: CDR3 length, V gene, J gene, CDR3 protein.

16,TRBV12-3/TRBV12-4,TRBJ1-1,CASRKTGWVDLTEAFF
12,TRBV30,TRBJ1-1,CACPQGAGEAFF
14,TRBV12-5,TRBJ1-1,CASGLVPAPGEAFF
14,TRBV20-1,TRBJ1-1,CSASTDARNTEAFF
15,TRBV12-3/TRBV12-4,TRBJ1-1,CASSFQGGMNTEAFF
15,TRBV28,TRBJ1-2,CASSSPHGGNYGYTF
12,TRBV7-2,TRBJ2-7,CASSLGMAAAYF
14,TRBV7-2,TRBJ1-1,CASSLALGYTEAFF
15,TRBV12-3/TRBV12-4,TRBJ2-6,CASSHTGGGANVLTF
13,TRBV24-1,TRBJ2-2,CATRQGGSGELFF
16,TRBV5-1,TRBJ1-3,CASSLEPASSGNTIYF
13,TRBV5-1,TRBJ2-6,CASSLRSGEGLTF
19,TRBV9,TRBJ2-2,CASSVAWLAGGRETGELFF
15,TRBV24-1,TRBJ2-7,CATSDGTGLSREQYF
13,TRBV10-3,TRBJ1-5,CAIRGQTNQPQHF
13,TRBV7-9,TRBJ2-7,CASSPGGQYEQYF
15,TRBV5-1,TRBJ2-5,CASSPLPRGQETQYF
14,TRBV12-3/TRBV12-4,TRBJ1-1,CASSNGGSNTEAFF
15,TRBV20-1,TRBJ2-4,CSASMRAIAKNIQYF
11,TRBV6-2/TRBV6-3,TRBJ1-1,CASSSTGEAFF
13,TRBV3-1,TRBJ2-7,CASSQDHGAGLNF
11,TRBV2,TRBJ1-5,CATGRAQPQHF
13,TRBV10-3,TRBJ2-7,CATIAGLAYEQYF
15,TRBV28,TRBJ2-7,CASSTQGADNYEQYF
12,TRBV6-1,TRBJ1-1,CASGDWNTEAFF
16,TRBV15,TRBJ1-3,CATSRDVRYSGNTIYF
15,TRBV20-1,TRBJ1-5,CSARVRTVGNQPQHF
15,TRBV6-2/TRBV6-3,TRBJ2-3,CASTSPGGSTDTQYF
13,TRBV6-2/TRBV6-3,TRBJ2-5,CASSYGVGETQYF
16,TRBV28,TRBJ2-5,CASTTPRDSIQETQYF
11,TRBV28,TRBJ2-5,CGSGLGETQYF
13,TRBV30,TRBJ2-7,CAWSGGRVYEQYF
16,TRBV11-2,TRBJ2-5,CASSLERGARMETQYF
13,TRBV9,TRBJ1-1,CASSDILNTEAFF
16,TRBV11-2,TRBJ1-6,CASRGMGKPANSPLHF
15,TRBV18,TRBJ2-5,CASSPGTGNQETQYF
14,TRBV15,TRBJ2-4,CATSSVGRRDIQYF
15,TRBV19,TRBJ1-1,CASSIAGGHYTEAFF
15,TRBV7-3,TRBJ1-1,CASSLDRILNTEACF
14,TRBV5-1,TRBJ2-5,CASSGAGAQETQYF
14,TRBV9,TRBJ2-7,CASSASGASYEQYF
14,TRBV3-1,TRBJ1-1,CASSQGGSTLGAFF
16,TRBV11-2,TRBJ2-2,CASSFSSGENTGDLFF
14,TRBV10-3,TRBJ2-5,CAISEDRVGETQYF
14,TRBV12-3/TRBV12-4,TRBJ2-7,CASSLVGQLYEQYF
14,TRBV20-1,TRBJ2-5,CSASGTVPQETQYF
16,TRBV11-2,TRBJ1-2,CASSHHSKAPGYGYTF
12,TRBV7-3,TRBJ2-5,CASSLGSGTQYF
16,TRBV2,TRBJ1-1,CASRKDSSPRETEAFF
14,TRBV5-1,TRBJ1-5,CASSLQGDNQPQHF
15,TRBV4-2,TRBJ2-7,CASSETGTLIYEQYF
13,TRBV29-1,TRBJ2-7,CSVRDTTAHEQYF
16,TRBV6-4,TRBJ1-3,CASSDDTDSSGNTIYF
14,TRBV7-2,TRBJ1-1,CASSLKWQGREAFF
13,TRBV5-1,TRBJ2-7,CASSFSQRLEQYF
12,TRBV20-1,TRBJ1-3,CSGAQLSGTIYF
16,TRBV4-1,TRBJ2-5,CASSQRLGQGGETQYF
14,TRBV7-2,TRBJ2-5,CASSLVGGGETKYF
17,TRBV5-1,TRBJ1-4,CASSIARSIATNEKLFF